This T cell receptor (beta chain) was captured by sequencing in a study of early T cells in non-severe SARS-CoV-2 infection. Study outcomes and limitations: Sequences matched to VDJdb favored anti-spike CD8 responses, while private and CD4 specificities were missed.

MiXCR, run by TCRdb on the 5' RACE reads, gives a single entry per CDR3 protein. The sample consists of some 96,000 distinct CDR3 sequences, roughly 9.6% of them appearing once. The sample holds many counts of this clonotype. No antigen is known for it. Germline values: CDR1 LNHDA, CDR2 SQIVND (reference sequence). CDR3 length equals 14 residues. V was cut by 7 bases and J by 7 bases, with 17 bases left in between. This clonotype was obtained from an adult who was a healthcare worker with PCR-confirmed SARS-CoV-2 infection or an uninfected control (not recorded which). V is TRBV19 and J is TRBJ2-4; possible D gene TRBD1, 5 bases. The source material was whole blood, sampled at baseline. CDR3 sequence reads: CASISTSKGNIQYF. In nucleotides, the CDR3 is TGTGCCAGTATTTCGACTTCCAAGGGGAACATTCAGTACTTC.